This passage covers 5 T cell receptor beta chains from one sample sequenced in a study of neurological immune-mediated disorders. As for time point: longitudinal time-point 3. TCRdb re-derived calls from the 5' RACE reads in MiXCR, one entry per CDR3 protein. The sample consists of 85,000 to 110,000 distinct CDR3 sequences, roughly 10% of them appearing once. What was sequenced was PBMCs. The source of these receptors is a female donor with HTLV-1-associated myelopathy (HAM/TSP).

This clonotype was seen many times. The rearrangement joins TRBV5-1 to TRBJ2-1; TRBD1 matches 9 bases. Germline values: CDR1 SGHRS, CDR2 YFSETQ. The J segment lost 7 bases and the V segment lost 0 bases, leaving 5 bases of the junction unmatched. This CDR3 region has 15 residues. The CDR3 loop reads CASSLGTGGENEQFF. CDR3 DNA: TGCGCCAGCAGCTTGGGCACAGGGGGCGAGAATGAGCAGTTCTTC.

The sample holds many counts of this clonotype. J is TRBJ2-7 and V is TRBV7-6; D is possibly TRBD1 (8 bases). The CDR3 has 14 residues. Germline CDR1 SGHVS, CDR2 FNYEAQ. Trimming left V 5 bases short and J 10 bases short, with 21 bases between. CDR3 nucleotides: TGTGCCAGCAGCCCTGGACAGGGAAGCGGGGCTCAGTACTTC. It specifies CASSPGQGSGAQYF.

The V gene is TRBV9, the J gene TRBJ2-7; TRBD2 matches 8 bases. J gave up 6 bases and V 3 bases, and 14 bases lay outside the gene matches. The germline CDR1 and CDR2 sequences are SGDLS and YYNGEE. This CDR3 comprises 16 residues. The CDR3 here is CASSAGGSSGPLEQYF. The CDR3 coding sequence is TGTGCCAGCAGCGCGGGGGGGTCTAGCGGCCCCCTCGAGCAGTACTTC.

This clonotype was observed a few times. Here the CDR3 reads CAISAGQGPTDTQYF. The CDR3 DNA is TGTGCCATCAGTGCGGGACAGGGCCCCACAGATACGCAGTATTTT. The genes are TRBV10-3 and TRBJ2-3, with 9 bases identical to TRBD1. Unmatched junction bases numbered 4, after V lost 4 bases and J lost 2 bases. There are 15 residues in the CDR3. Germline CDR1 ENHRY, CDR2 SYGVKD.

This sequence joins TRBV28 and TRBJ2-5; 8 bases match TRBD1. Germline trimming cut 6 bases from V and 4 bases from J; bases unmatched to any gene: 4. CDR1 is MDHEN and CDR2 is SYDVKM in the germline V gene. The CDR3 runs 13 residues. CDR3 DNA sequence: TGTGCCAGCAGCCGACAGGGGCCAGAGACCCAGTACTTC. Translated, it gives CASSRQGPETQYF.